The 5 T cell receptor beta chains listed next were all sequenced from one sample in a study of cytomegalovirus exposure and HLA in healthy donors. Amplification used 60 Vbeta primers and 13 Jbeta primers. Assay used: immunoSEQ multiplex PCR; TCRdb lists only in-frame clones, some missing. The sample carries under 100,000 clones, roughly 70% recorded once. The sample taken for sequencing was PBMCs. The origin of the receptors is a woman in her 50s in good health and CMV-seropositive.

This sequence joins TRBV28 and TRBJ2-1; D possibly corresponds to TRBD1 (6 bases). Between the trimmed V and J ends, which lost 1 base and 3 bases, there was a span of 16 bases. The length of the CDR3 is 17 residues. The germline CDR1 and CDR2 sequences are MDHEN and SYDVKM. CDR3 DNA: TGTGCCAGCAGTTTATTTTTTCGACAGGTCCGCTACAATGAGCAGTTCTTC. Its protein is CASSLFFRQVRYNEQFF.

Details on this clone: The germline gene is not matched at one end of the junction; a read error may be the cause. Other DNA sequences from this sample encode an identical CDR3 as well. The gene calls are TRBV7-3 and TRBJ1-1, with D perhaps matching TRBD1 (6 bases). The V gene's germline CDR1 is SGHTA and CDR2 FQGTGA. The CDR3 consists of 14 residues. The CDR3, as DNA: TGTGCCAGTAGCTTAGAGCAGGGGAGCACTGAAGCTTTCTTT. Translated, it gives CASSLEQGSTEAFF.

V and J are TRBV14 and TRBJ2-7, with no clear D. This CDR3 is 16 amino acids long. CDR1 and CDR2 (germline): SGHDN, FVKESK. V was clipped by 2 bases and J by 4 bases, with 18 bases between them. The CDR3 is CASSQTTYNEKYEQYF. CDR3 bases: TGTGCCAGCAGCCAAACGACATATAACGAGAAGTACGAGCAGTACTTC. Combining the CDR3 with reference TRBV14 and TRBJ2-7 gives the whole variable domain EAGVTQFPSHSVIEKGQTVTLRCDPISGHDNLYWYRRVMGKEIKFLLHFVKESKQDESGMPNNRFLAERTGGTYSTLKVQPAELEDSGVYFCASSQTTYNEKYEQYFGPGTRLTVT.

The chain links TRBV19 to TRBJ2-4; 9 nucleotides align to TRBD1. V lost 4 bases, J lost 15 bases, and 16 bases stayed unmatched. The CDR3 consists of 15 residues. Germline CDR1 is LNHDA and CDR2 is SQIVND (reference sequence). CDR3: CASSRGKGQGSNRYF. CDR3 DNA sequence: TGTGCCAGTAGTAGGGGAAAGGGACAGGGTTCCAACCGGTACTTC.

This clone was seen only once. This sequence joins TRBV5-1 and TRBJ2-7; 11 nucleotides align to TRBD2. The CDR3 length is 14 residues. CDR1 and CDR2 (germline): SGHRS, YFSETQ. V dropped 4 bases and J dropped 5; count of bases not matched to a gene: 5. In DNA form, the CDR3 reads TGCGCCAGCAGCGCACTAGCGGGAGTGAACGAGCAGTACTTC. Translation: CASSALAGVNEQYF.